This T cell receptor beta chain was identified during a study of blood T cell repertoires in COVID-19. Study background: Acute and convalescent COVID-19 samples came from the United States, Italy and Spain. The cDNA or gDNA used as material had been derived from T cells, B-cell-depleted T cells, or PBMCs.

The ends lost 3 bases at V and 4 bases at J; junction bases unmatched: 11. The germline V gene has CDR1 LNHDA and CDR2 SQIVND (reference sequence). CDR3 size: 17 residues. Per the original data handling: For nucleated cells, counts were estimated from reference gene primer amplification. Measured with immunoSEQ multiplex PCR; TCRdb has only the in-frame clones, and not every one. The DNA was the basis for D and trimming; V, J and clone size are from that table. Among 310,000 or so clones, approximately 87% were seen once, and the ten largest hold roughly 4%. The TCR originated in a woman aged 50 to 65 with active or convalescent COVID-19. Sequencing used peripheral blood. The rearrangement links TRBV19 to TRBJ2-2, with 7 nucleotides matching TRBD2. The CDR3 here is CASSILETSPGTGELFF. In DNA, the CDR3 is TGTGCCAGTAGTATTTTGGAGACTAGCCCTGGCACCGGGGAGCTGTTTTTT. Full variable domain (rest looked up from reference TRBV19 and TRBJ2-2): DGGITQSPKYLFRKEGQNVTLSCEQNLNHDAMYWYRQDPGQGLRLIYYSQIVNDFQKGDIAEGYSVSREKKESFPLTVTSAQKNPTAFYLCASSILETSPGTGELFFGEGSRLTVL.